This TCR beta chain emerged from a study of blood T cell repertoires in COVID-19. In the study overall: Some COVID-19 samples were acute and others convalescent; all came from the United States, Italy and Spain. Sources were T cells, B-cell-depleted T cells, or PBMCs; the material itself was cDNA or gDNA.

The CDR3 contains 12 residues. Germline V gene lookup returns CDR1 SGHVS and CDR2 FQNEAQ. V lost 7 bases to trimming and J lost 5 bases, with 11 bases between them. This clone was detected only once. This may be a read error: a much more frequent sequence differs by one nucleotide. As processed by the authors: For nucleated cells, counts were estimated from reference gene primer amplification. Clones were read by immunoSEQ multiplex PCR, and TCRdb kept only the in-frame ones, dropping some. V, J and clone size were drawn from that table, and D and trimming were deduced from the DNA. This table holds more than 95,000 clones, roughly 80% found once.

The sequencing input was peripheral blood. This receptor was obtained from a woman between 65 and 79 years old with acute or convalescent COVID-19. The rearrangement links TRBV7-8 to TRBJ1-1; possibly TRBD1 for D (5 bases). CDR3 in amino acids: CASNWRGTEAFF. The CDR3 bases are TGTGCCAGCAACTGGCGGGGGACTGAAGCTTTCTTT.